This T cell receptor (beta chain) was sequenced for a study of beta chain features in type 1 diabetes. For the study at large: No age, gender or cell yield differences were seen between patients and healthy donors. General observations from the study: When Type 1 diabetes patients were examined, their TCRB CDR3s proved moderately but significantly shorter in all four CD4+ subsets. Lower insertion and higher deletion counts appeared at VDJ junctions in type 1 diabetes patients. PCR might preferentially amplify shorter templates, equally in patients and controls.

The germline V gene encodes CDR1 SEHNR and CDR2 FQNEAQ (reference sequence). This CDR3 has 17 amino acids. V lost 5 bases and J lost 0; bases outside the gene matches: 4. This clone was detected a few times. The antigen remains unidentified. As every portion of the isolated RNA was reverse transcribed, the sequencing read expressed TCRB transcripts. Produced via immunoSEQ multiplex PCR; TCRdb's table is partial and in-frame only. This sample has more than 550,000 clones; more than 13% occur once, and the top ten carry approximately 0.043%. Sorted CD4+ subsets: naive, central memory, regulatory, stem cell-like memory (CD45RO/CCR7/CD25/CD127/CD95/CD27 panel).

J is TRBJ2-1 and V is TRBV7-9; TRBD2 agrees at 13 bases. The source of this sequence is a man aged 18 to 30 with type 1 diabetes. The sample taken for sequencing was naive CD4+ T cells from blood. The CDR3 here is CASSPGTSGDSYNEQFF. For the CDR3, the DNA is TGTGCCAGCAGCCCCGGGACTAGCGGGGACTCCTACAATGAGCAGTTCTTC. Full variable domain (outside the CDR3, taken from reference TRBV7-9 and TRBJ2-1): DTGVSQNPRHKITKRGQNVTFRCDPISEHNRLYWYRQTLGQGPEFLTYFQNEAQLEKSRLLSDRFSAERPKGSFSTLEIQRTEQGDSAMYLCASSPGTSGDSYNEQFFGPGTRLTVL.